This is a list of T cell receptor beta chains from one sample in a study of cytomegalovirus exposure and HLA in healthy donors. Sequencing was performed with immunoSEQ multiplex PCR; in TCRdb, only in-frame clones are kept and a portion is missing. The table has about 82,000 clones, 90% to 95% seen once. Sequencing used PBMCs. The origin of the receptors is a woman between 18 and 30 years old in good health and CMV-seronegative. CDR3s include the opening cysteine and the closing phenylalanine or tryptophan. Each record gives: J gene, V gene, D gene, clone size, CDR3 protein, CDR3 DNA. A D gene is named only where the DNA matches it firmly. For some rows the clone size is stated as once, few or many, or as a class when expanded; others skip it.

J gene: TRBJ2-1
V gene: TRBV5-1
D gene: TRBD2
clone size: NA
CDR3 protein: CASSFTGTSVNEQFF
CDR3 DNA: TGCGCCAGCAGCTTTACCGGGACTAGCGTCAATGAGCAGTTCTTC

J gene: TRBJ2-1
V gene: TRBV27
D gene: NA
clone size: NA
CDR3 protein: CASSLISGFSYNEQFF
CDR3 DNA: TGTGCCAGCAGTTTAATATCGGGATTTTCCTACAATGAGCAGTTCTTC

J gene: TRBJ1-1
V gene: TRBV13
D gene: TRBD1
clone size: NA
CDR3 protein: CASSPTYRGTEAFF
CDR3 DNA: TGTGCCAGCAGCCCAACATACAGGGGTACTGAAGCTTTCTTT

J gene: TRBJ2-1
V gene: TRBV14
D gene: TRBD2
clone size: NA
CDR3 protein: CASSPRTGLELTGFNEQFF
CDR3 DNA: TGTGCCAGCAGCCCAAGAACGGGACTAGAATTGACCGGGTTCAATGAGCAGTTCTTC

J gene: TRBJ2-2
V gene: TRBV18
D gene: TRBD2
clone size: NA
CDR3 protein: CASPRTSGSRTGELFF
CDR3 DNA: TGTGCCAGTCCCCGCACTAGCGGGAGTCGAACCGGGGAGCTGTTTTTT

J gene: TRBJ2-5
V gene: TRBV11-3
D gene: TRBD1
clone size: once
CDR3 protein: CASSFGTGVQETQYF
CDR3 DNA: TGTGCCAGCAGCTTCGGGACAGGGGTGCAAGAGACCCAGTACTTC

J gene: TRBJ1-4
V gene: TRBV6-6
D gene: NA
clone size: NA
CDR3 protein: CASSYVSNEKLFF
CDR3 DNA: TGTGCCAGCAGTTACGTATCTAATGAAAAACTGTTTTTT

J gene: TRBJ1-4
V gene: TRBV9
D gene: NA
clone size: NA
CDR3 protein: CASSVGGGGTEKLFF
CDR3 DNA: TGTGCCAGCAGCGTCGGGGGAGGCGGAACGGAAAAACTGTTTTTT

J gene: TRBJ2-1
V gene: TRBV15
D gene: TRBD2
clone size: NA
CDR3 protein: CATRELAVGNEQFF
CDR3 DNA: TGTGCCACCAGGGAACTAGCGGTTGGGAATGAGCAGTTCTTC

J gene: TRBJ2-7
V gene: TRBV7-8
D gene: TRBD2
clone size: NA
CDR3 protein: CASSLEGRVRYF
CDR3 DNA: TGTGCCAGCAGCTTAGAGGGGAGGGTACGGTACTTC

J gene: TRBJ2-2
V gene: TRBV28
D gene: TRBD2
clone size: NA
CDR3 protein: CASSLQAGGWTGELFF
CDR3 DNA: TGTGCCAGCAGTCTCCAAGCGGGAGGATGGACCGGGGAGCTGTTTTTT

J gene: TRBJ2-5
V gene: TRBV2
D gene: TRBD2
clone size: NA
CDR3 protein: CASSVSSGNGETQYF
CDR3 DNA: TGTGCCAGCAGTGTATCTAGCGGGAACGGAGAGACCCAGTACTTC

J gene: TRBJ1-2
V gene: TRBV7-8
D gene: TRBD1
clone size: NA
CDR3 protein: CASSFTDRVNGYTF
CDR3 DNA: TGTGCCAGCAGCTTTACGGACAGGGTCAATGGCTACACCTTC

J gene: TRBJ2-7
V gene: TRBV7-2
D gene: TRBD2
clone size: NA
CDR3 protein: CASSPTSGSGNEQYF
CDR3 DNA: TGTGCCAGCAGTCCGACTAGCGGGAGCGGCAACGAGCAGTACTTC

J gene: TRBJ2-5
V gene: TRBV4-1
D gene: NA
clone size: NA
CDR3 protein: CASSQDLAGTAAETQYF
CDR3 DNA: TGCGCCAGCAGCCAAGATCTTGCGGGGACGGCCGCAGAGACCCAGTACTTC

J gene: TRBJ2-3
V gene: TRBV6-6
D gene: TRBD1
clone size: NA
CDR3 protein: CASTDRDRGTDTQYF
CDR3 DNA: TGTGCCAGCACCGACCGGGACAGGGGTACAGATACGCAGTATTTT

J gene: TRBJ2-7
V gene: TRBV12-5
D gene: NA
clone size: NA
CDR3 protein: CASGLSPARSEQYF
CDR3 DNA: TGTGCTAGTGGTTTGAGCCCAGCGAGGAGCGAGCAGTACTTC

J gene: TRBJ2-5
V gene: TRBV27
D gene: TRBD2
clone size: once
CDR3 protein: CASSPGLAGRQETQYF
CDR3 DNA: TGTGCCAGCAGTCCGGGACTAGCGGGGAGACAAGAGACCCAGTACTTC

J gene: TRBJ2-7
V gene: TRBV7-2
D gene: NA
clone size: NA
CDR3 protein: CASSGPDWYSSYEQYF
CDR3 DNA: TGTGCCAGCAGCGGACCGGACTGGTACAGCTCCTACGAGCAGTACTTC

J gene: TRBJ1-3
V gene: TRBV9
D gene: TRBD1
clone size: NA
CDR3 protein: CASSAWDRAYAGNTIYF
CDR3 DNA: TGTGCCAGCAGCGCTTGGGACAGGGCTTATGCGGGAAACACCATATATTTT

J gene: TRBJ1-2
V gene: TRBV29-1
D gene: TRBD1
clone size: once
CDR3 protein: CSATDRGRYGYTF
CDR3 DNA: TGCAGCGCAACCGACAGGGGAAGATATGGCTACACCTTC

J gene: TRBJ1-3
V gene: TRBV2
D gene: TRBD1
clone size: NA
CDR3 protein: CASSETGPGNTIYF
CDR3 DNA: TGTGCCAGCAGCGAGACAGGGCCTGGAAACACCATATATTTT

J gene: TRBJ1-1
V gene: TRBV6-6
D gene: NA
clone size: NA
CDR3 protein: CASSLHGTSMNTEAFF
CDR3 DNA: TGTGCCAGCAGTTTGCACGGGACATCCATGAACACTGAAGCTTTCTTT

J gene: TRBJ1-5
V gene: TRBV19
D gene: NA
clone size: once
CDR3 protein: CASSIGTPLNQPQHF
CDR3 DNA: TGTGCCAGTAGTATCGGGACTCCTTTGAATCAGCCCCAGCATTTT

J gene: TRBJ2-1
V gene: TRBV6-6
D gene: NA
clone size: NA
CDR3 protein: CASSYEWNEQFF
CDR3 DNA: TGTGCCAGCAGTTACGAGTGGAATGAGCAGTTCTTC

J gene: TRBJ2-1
V gene: TRBV5-4
D gene: NA
clone size: NA
CDR3 protein: CASSLGRNHNEQFF
CDR3 DNA: TGTGCCAGCAGCTTGGGGCGGAATCACAATGAGCAGTTCTTC

J gene: TRBJ1-1
V gene: TRBV5-1
D gene: NA
clone size: NA
CDR3 protein: CASSLGANTEAFF
CDR3 DNA: TGCGCCAGCAGCTTGGGGGCGAACACTGAAGCTTTCTTT

J gene: TRBJ2-5
V gene: TRBV5-6
D gene: TRBD2
clone size: NA
CDR3 protein: CASSSLAGAAGTQYF
CDR3 DNA: TGTGCCAGCAGCTCCTTAGCGGGAGCGGCTGGGACCCAGTACTTC

J gene: TRBJ1-4
V gene: TRBV11-2
D gene: NA
clone size: once
CDR3 protein: CASSLRGFNEKLFF
CDR3 DNA: TGTGCCAGCAGCTTACGGGGTTTTAATGAAAAACTGTTTTTT

J gene: TRBJ2-3
V gene: TRBV4-3
D gene: TRBD2
clone size: NA
CDR3 protein: CASSQGQIAVIAGGPGDTQYF
CDR3 DNA: TGCGCCAGCAGCCAAGGGCAAATTGCGGTGATAGCGGGGGGGCCGGGAGATACGCAGTATTTT

J gene: TRBJ1-1
V gene: TRBV2
D gene: NA
clone size: few
CDR3 protein: CASTDRGANTEAFF
CDR3 DNA: TGTGCCAGCACCGACCGTGGGGCGAACACTGAAGCTTTCTTT

J gene: TRBJ2-7
V gene: TRBV27
D gene: TRBD1
clone size: NA
CDR3 protein: CASSLSPTGTGGNEQYF
CDR3 DNA: TGTGCCAGCAGTTTATCACCCACCGGGACAGGGGGCAACGAGCAGTACTTC

J gene: TRBJ2-3
V gene: TRBV2
D gene: NA
clone size: NA
CDR3 protein: CASSLAVIHTDTQYF
CDR3 DNA: TGTGCCAGCAGTCTAGCAGTAATCCATACAGATACGCAGTATTTT

J gene: TRBJ2-7
V gene: TRBV19
D gene: TRBD2
clone size: NA
CDR3 protein: CASSQTSGLEEQYF
CDR3 DNA: TGTGCCAGTAGTCAAACTAGCGGGCTAGAGGAGCAGTACTTC

J gene: TRBJ2-7
V gene: TRBV6-1
D gene: TRBD1
clone size: NA
CDR3 protein: CASNPGQGSTYEQYF
CDR3 DNA: TGTGCCAGCAACCCGGGACAGGGGTCCACCTACGAGCAGTACTTC

J gene: TRBJ2-3
V gene: TRBV15
D gene: NA
clone size: NA
CDR3 protein: CATRGGSTDTQYF
CDR3 DNA: TGTGCCACCAGAGGAGGTAGCACAGATACGCAGTATTTT

J gene: TRBJ2-7
V gene: TRBV28
D gene: TRBD2
clone size: NA
CDR3 protein: CASRTGEREVWYEQYF
CDR3 DNA: TGTGCCAGCAGGACCGGGGAGCGGGAGGTATGGTACGAGCAGTACTTC

J gene: TRBJ1-5
V gene: TRBV19
D gene: NA
clone size: NA
CDR3 protein: CASSILGQGVQPQHF
CDR3 DNA: TGTGCCAGTAGTATCTTGGGGCAGGGTGTTCAGCCCCAGCATTTT

J gene: TRBJ1-6
V gene: TRBV2
D gene: NA
clone size: NA
CDR3 protein: CASSENKPYNSPLHF
CDR3 DNA: TGTGCCAGCAGTGAGAACAAACCCTATAATTCACCCCTCCACTTT

J gene: TRBJ1-2
V gene: TRBV6-5
D gene: TRBD1
clone size: NA
CDR3 protein: CASSYAEDRVEGYTF
CDR3 DNA: TGTGCCAGCAGTTACGCCGAAGACAGGGTGGAAGGCTACACCTTC

J gene: TRBJ2-7
V gene: TRBV4-3
D gene: NA
clone size: once
CDR3 protein: CASSQHRDSSYEQYF
CDR3 DNA: TGCGCCAGCAGCCAACACCGGGACTCCTCCTACGAGCAGTACTTC

J gene: TRBJ1-1
V gene: TRBV6-5
D gene: NA
clone size: NA
CDR3 protein: CASSYSWRTFNTEAFF
CDR3 DNA: TGTGCCAGCAGTTACTCATGGCGGACATTTAACACTGAAGCTTTCTTT

J gene: TRBJ2-5
V gene: TRBV5-1
D gene: NA
clone size: NA
CDR3 protein: CASTQPGLETQYF
CDR3 DNA: TGCGCCAGCACCCAGCCCGGGTTGGAGACCCAGTACTTC

J gene: TRBJ1-2
V gene: TRBV28
D gene: TRBD1
clone size: once
CDR3 protein: CASSFPGTGIGYGYTF
CDR3 DNA: TGTGCCAGCAGTTTTCCCGGGACAGGGATTGGCTATGGCTACACCTTC

J gene: TRBJ1-3
V gene: TRBV7-6
D gene: TRBD1
clone size: NA
CDR3 protein: CASSRDSHSGNTIYF
CDR3 DNA: TGTGCCAGCAGCCGGGACAGCCACTCTGGAAACACCATATATTTT

J gene: TRBJ1-3
V gene: TRBV5-1
D gene: NA
clone size: NA
CDR3 protein: CASSLVGGDSPGNTIYF
CDR3 DNA: TGCGCCAGCAGCTTGGTGGGGGGGGACTCTCCTGGAAACACCATATATTTT

J gene: TRBJ1-5
V gene: TRBV28
D gene: NA
clone size: NA
CDR3 protein: CASTPWADRNQPQHF
CDR3 DNA: TGTGCCAGCACCCCCTGGGCAGACAGGAATCAGCCCCAGCATTTT

J gene: TRBJ1-5
V gene: TRBV7-8
D gene: NA
clone size: NA
CDR3 protein: CASSPFTGGQKPQHF
CDR3 DNA: TGTGCCAGCAGCCCCTTCACCGGCGGGCAAAAGCCCCAGCATTTT

J gene: TRBJ2-5
V gene: TRBV19
D gene: TRBD2
clone size: once
CDR3 protein: CASMRAGGLETQYF
CDR3 DNA: TGTGCCAGTATGCGGGCGGGAGGGCTCGAGACCCAGTACTTC

J gene: TRBJ1-1
V gene: TRBV6-5
D gene: NA
clone size: NA
CDR3 protein: CASSRDTEAFF
CDR3 DNA: TGTGCCAGCAGTAGAGACACTGAAGCTTTCTTT

J gene: TRBJ2-7
V gene: TRBV4-3
D gene: NA
clone size: NA
CDR3 protein: CASSQDLGGAGEQYF
CDR3 DNA: TGCGCCAGCAGCCAAGATTTAGGAGGGGCTGGCGAGCAGTACTTC

J gene: TRBJ2-5
V gene: TRBV5-6
D gene: NA
clone size: NA
CDR3 protein: CASSLGQQETQYF
CDR3 DNA: TGTGCCAGCAGCTTGGGACAGCAAGAGACCCAGTACTTC

J gene: TRBJ1-5
V gene: TRBV19
D gene: TRBD1
clone size: NA
CDR3 protein: CASSGTANQPQHF
CDR3 DNA: TGTGCCAGTAGTGGGACAGCAAATCAGCCCCAGCATTTT

J gene: TRBJ2-1
V gene: TRBV6-1
D gene: TRBD1
clone size: once
CDR3 protein: CASSELRTGYNEQFF
CDR3 DNA: TGTGCCAGCAGTGAACTCCGGACAGGTTACAATGAGCAGTTCTTC

J gene: TRBJ2-7
V gene: TRBV12-5
D gene: NA
clone size: NA
CDR3 protein: CASAMRASLTNEQYF
CDR3 DNA: TGTGCTAGTGCCATGCGGGCTAGCCTTACTAACGAGCAGTACTTC